One T cell receptor (beta chain) is described in this entry. What it binds is not known. This entry is derived from a study of shared clonotypes between healthy human individuals. Study observations and caveats: Shared across a few donors were 4% to 5% of the naive CD4 clonotypes. Sample collection involved blood only; tissue repertoires are likely different. Clonotype sharing among donors was thought likely to change with sequencing depth.

Germline lookup yields CDR1 ENHRY and CDR2 SYGVKD. Unmatched junction bases numbered 8, after V lost 2 bases and J lost 6 bases. The CDR3 has 16 residues. The genomic DNA of each subset was split evenly across several immunoSEQ plates. Produced via immunoSEQ multiplex PCR; TCRdb's table is partial and in-frame only. The sample lists roughly 2.4 million clones, nearly 97% occurring once. This clonotype was sampled from a man between 18 and 35 years old in good health. This chain uses TRBV10-3 with TRBJ2-1, with 9 bases identical to TRBD2. Input material: naive CD4+ T cells sorted from blood. Subset of the sample: CD45RA+ positively selected. The CDR3 region has the DNA TGTGCCATCAGTGAGCAACTAGCGGGTGCGGGCAATGAGCAGTTCTTC. Translating gives CAISEQLAGAGNEQFF.